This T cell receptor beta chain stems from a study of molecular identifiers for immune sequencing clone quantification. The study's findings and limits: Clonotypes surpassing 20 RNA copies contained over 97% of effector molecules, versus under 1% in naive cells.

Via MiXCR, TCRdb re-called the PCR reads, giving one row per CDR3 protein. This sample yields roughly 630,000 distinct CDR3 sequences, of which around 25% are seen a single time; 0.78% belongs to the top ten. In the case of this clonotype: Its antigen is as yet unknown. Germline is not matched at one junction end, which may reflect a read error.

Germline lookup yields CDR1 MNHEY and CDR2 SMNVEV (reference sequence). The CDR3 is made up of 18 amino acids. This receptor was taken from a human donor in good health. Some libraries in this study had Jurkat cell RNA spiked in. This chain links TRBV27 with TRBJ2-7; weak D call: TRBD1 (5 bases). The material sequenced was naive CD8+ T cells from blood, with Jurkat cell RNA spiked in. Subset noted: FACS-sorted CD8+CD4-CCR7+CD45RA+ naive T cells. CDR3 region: CASSPWSRPPDSSYGQYF. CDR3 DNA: TGTGCCAGCAGTCCCTGGAGTAGGCCGCCCGACAGCTCCTACGGGCAGTACTTC.